This T cell receptor beta chain comes out of a study of human T cells and chemical hapten exposure. On the study more broadly: Sensitization was performed using 2% DPC on an approximately 2 cm by approximately 2 cm upper inner arm skin site. Study findings and constraints: A positive correlation with patch test score was shown by PT1 expanded TCR counts.

Germline CDR1 SGHNT, CDR2 YYREEE (reference sequence). J gave up 9 bases and V 7 bases, and 10 bases lay outside the gene matches. The CDR3 is made up of 14 amino acids. Time point: patch test 1, 2 weeks after DPC sensitization. The sample's treatment: therapeutic diphenylcyclopropenone sensitization with weekly scalp DPC. This clonotype was counted many times. Its antigen is unknown. As originally analysed: With a range of about 20,000 to 750,000, the median per sample was around 96,000 TCRs. Via MiXCR, TCRdb re-called the RACE reads, giving one row per CDR3 protein. For this entry, the V and J calls and clone size follow TCRdb and not the study's own pipeline. Of 75,000 to 90,000 distinct CDR3 sequences in the sample, 10% to 13% were seen once.

The receptor comes from a woman between 45 and 65 years old with alopecia areata. Some clones in this sample may be carry-over from other donors' samples. The rearrangement links TRBV5-4 to TRBJ2-1; 10 positions agree with TRBD2. The sample in question was whole blood, obtained in connection with sensitization to the hapten diphenylcyclopropenone (DPC). The CDR3 coding sequence is TGTGCCAGCGGGGGCGGGACTAGCGAGAGTGAGCAGTTCTTC. This gives the protein CASGGGTSESEQFF.